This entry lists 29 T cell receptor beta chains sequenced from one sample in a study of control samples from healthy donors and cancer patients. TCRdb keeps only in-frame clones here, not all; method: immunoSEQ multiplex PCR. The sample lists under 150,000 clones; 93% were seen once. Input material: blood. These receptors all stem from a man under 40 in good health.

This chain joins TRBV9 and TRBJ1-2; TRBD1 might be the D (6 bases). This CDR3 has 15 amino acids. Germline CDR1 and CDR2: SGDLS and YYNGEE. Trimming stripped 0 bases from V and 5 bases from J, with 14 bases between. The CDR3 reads CASSVAGAGVYGYTF. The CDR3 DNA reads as TGTGCCAGCAGCGTAGCCGGAGCAGGGGTGTATGGCTACACCTTC.

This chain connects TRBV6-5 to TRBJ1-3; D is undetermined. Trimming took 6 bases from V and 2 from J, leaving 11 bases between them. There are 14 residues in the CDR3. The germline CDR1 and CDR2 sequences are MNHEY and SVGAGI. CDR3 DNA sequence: TGTGCCAGCAGCCCACCAAACCCTGGAAACACCATATATTTT. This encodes CASSPPNPGNTIYF.

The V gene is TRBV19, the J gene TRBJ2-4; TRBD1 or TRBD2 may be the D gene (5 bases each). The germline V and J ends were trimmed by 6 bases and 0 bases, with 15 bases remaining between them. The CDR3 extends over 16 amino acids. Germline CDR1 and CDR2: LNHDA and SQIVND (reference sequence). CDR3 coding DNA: TGTGCCAGTAGCCTAGAGGCAGGGACAGCCAAAAACATTCAGTACTTC. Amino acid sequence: CASSLEAGTAKNIQYF.

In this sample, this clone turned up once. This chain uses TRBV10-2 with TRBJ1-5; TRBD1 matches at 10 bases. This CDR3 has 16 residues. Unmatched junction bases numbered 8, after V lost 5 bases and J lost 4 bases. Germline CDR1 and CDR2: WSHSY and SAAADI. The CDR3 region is CASSPVRTGGNQPQHF. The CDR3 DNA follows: TGCGCCAGCAGTCCGGTTCGGACAGGGGGTAATCAGCCCCAGCATTTT.

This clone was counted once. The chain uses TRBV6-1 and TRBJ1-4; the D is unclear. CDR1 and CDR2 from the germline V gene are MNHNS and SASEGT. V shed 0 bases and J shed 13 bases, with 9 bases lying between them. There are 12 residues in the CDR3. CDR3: CASSEAGNPLFF. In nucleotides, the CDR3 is TGTGCCAGCAGTGAAGCGGGAAATCCACTGTTTTTT.

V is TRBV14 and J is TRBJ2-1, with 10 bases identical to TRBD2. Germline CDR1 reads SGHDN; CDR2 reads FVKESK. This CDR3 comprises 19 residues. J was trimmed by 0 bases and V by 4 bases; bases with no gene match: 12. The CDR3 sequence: CASSPEAAGGPSSYNEQFF. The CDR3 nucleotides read TGTGCCAGCAGCCCCGAGGCAGCGGGGGGGCCTAGCTCCTACAATGAGCAGTTCTTC.

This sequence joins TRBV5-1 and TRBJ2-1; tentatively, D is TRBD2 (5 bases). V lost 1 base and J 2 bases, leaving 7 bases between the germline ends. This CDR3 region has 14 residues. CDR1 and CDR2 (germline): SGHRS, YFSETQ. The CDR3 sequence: CASSLKGAYNEQFF. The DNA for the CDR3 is TGCGCCAGCAGCTTGAAGGGAGCCTACAATGAGCAGTTCTTC.

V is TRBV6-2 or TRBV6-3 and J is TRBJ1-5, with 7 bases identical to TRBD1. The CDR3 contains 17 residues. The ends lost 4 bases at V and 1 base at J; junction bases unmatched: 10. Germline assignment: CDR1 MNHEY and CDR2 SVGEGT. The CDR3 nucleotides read TGTGCCAGCAGTTTAGCCCGGACAGGAGGCAGCAATCAGCCCCAGCATTTT. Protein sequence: CASSLARTGGSNQPQHF.

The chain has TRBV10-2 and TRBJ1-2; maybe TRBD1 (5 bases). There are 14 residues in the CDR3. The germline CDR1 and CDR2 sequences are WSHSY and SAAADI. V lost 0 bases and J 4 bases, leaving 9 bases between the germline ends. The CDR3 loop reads CASSESIGVYGYTF. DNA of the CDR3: TGCGCCAGCAGTGAGTCGATAGGGGTCTATGGCTACACCTTC.

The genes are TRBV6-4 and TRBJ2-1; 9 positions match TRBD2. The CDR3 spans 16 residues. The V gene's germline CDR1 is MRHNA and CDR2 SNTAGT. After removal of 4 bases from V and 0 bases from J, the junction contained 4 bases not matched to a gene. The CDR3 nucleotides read TGTGCCAGCAGTGGCCAGCGGGGGGTCTCCTACAATGAGCAGTTCTTC. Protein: CASSGQRGVSYNEQFF.

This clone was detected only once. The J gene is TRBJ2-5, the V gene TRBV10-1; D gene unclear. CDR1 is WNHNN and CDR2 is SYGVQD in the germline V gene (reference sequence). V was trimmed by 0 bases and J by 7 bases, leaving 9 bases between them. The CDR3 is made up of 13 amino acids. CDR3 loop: CASSESSPGTQYF. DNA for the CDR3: TGCGCCAGCAGTGAGTCCTCCCCGGGGACCCAGTACTTC.

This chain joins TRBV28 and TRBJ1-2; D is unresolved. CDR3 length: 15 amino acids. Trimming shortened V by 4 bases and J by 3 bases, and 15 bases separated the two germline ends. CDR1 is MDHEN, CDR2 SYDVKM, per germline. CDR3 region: CASSSGLIPDYGYTF. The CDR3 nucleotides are TGTGCCAGCAGTTCCGGACTGATCCCTGACTATGGCTACACCTTC.

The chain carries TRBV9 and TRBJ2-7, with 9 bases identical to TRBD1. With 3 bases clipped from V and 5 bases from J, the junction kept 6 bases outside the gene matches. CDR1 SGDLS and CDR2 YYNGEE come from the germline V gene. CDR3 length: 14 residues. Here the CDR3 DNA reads TGTGCCAGCAGCGCCGGGACAGGGTATGACGAGCAGTACGTC. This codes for CASSAGTGYDEQYV.

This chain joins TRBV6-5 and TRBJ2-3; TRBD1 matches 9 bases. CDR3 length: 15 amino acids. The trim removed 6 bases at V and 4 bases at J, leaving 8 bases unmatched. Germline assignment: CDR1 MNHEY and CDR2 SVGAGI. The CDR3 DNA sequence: TGTGCCAGCAGATCAGGGACAGGGAGCGCAGATACGCAGTATTTT. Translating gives CASRSGTGSADTQYF.

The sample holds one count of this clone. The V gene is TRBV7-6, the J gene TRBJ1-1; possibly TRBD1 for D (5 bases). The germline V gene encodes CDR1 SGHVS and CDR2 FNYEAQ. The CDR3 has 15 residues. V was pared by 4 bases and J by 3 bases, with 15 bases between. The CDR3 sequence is CASSSRSWGDTEAFF. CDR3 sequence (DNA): TGTGCCAGCAGCTCCCGATCCTGGGGGGACACTGAAGCTTTCTTT.

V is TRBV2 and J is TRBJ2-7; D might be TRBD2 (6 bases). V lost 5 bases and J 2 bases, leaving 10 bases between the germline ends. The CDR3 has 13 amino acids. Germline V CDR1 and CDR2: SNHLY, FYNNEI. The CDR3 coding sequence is TGTGCCAGCAGTTGGGGGAGGACCTACGAGCAGTACGTC. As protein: CASSWGRTYEQYV.

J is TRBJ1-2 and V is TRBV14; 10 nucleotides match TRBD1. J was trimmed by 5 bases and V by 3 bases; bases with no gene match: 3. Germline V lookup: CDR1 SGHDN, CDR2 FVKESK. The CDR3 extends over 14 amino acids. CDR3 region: CASSHGTGDYGYTF. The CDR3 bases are TGTGCCAGCAGCCATGGGACAGGGGATTATGGCTACACCTTC.

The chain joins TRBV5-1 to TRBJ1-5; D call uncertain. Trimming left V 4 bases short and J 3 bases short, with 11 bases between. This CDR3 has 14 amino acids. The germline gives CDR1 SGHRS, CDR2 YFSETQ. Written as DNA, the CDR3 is TGCGCCAGCAGCGTGGACGGAGCCAATCAGCCCCAGCATTTT. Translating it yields CASSVDGANQPQHF.

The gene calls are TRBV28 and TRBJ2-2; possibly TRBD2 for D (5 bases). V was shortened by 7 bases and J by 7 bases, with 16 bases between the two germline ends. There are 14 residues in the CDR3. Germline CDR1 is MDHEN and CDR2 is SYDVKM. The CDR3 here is CASTLGVGFGELFF. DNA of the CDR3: TGTGCCAGCACCCTCGGGGTGGGTTTCGGGGAGCTGTTTTTT.

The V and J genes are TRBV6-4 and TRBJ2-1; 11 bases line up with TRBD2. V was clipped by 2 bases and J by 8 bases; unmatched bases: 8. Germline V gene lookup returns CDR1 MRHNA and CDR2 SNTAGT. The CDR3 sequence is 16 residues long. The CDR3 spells CASSDLAGGQVHEQFF. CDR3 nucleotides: TGTGCCAGCAGTGACCTAGCGGGGGGTCAGGTCCATGAGCAGTTCTTC.

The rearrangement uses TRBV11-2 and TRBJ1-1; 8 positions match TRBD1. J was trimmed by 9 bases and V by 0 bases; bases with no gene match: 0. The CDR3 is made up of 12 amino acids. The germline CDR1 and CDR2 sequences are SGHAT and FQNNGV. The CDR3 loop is CASSLDRGQAFF. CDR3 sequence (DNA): TGTGCCAGCAGCTTAGACAGGGGGCAAGCTTTCTTT.

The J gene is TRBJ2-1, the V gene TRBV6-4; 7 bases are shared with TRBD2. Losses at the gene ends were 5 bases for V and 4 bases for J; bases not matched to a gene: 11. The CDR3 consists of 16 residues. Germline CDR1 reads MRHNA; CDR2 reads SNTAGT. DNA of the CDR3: TGTGCCAGCAGTCCCACGGGAGGATCTGGGTACAATGAGCAGTTCTTC. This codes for CASSPTGGSGYNEQFF.

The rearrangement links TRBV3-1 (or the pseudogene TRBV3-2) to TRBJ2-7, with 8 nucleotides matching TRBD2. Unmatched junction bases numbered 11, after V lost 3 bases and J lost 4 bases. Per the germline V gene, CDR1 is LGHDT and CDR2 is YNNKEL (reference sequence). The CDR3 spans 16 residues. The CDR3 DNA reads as TGTGCCAGCAGCCAGGCGGGAAAGGTAGCGGGGTACGAGCAGTACTTC. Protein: CASSQAGKVAGYEQYF.

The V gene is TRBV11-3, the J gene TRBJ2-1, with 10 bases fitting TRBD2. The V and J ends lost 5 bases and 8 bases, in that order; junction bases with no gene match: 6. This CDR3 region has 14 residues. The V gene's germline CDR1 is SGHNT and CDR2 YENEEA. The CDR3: CASSPGLATDEQFF. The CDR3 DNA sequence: TGTGCCAGCAGCCCGGGACTAGCGACCGATGAGCAGTTCTTC. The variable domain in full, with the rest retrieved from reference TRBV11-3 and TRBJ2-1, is EAGVVQSPRYKIIEKKQPVAFWCNPISGHNTLYWYLQNLGQGPELLIRYENEEAVDDSQLPKDRFSAERLKGVDSTLKIQPAELGDSAVYLCASSPGLATDEQFFGPGTRLTVL.

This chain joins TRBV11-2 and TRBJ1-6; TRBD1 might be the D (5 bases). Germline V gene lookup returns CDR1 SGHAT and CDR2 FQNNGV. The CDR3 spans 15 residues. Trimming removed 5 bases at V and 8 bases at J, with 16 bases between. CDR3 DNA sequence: TGTGCCAGCAGCGGACTCAGGGTGGGAGATTCACCCCTCCACTTT. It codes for CASSGLRVGDSPLHF.

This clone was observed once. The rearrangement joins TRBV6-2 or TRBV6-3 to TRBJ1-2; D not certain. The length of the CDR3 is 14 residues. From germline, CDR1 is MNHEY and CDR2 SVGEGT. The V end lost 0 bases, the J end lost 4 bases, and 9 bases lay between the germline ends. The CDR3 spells CASSYSHEIYGYTF. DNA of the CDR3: TGTGCCAGCAGTTACTCACACGAAATCTATGGCTACACCTTC.

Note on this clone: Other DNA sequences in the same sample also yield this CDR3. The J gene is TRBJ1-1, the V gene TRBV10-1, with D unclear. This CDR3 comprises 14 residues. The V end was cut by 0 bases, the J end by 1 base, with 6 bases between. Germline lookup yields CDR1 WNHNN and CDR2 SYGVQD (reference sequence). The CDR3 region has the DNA TGCGCCAGCAGTGAGTCGATACGGAACACTGAAGCTTTCTTT. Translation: CASSESIRNTEAFF.

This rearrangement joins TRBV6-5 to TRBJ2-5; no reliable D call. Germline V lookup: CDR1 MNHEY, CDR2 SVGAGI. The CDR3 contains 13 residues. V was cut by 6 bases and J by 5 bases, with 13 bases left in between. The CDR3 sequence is CASRWASRETQYF. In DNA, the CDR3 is TGTGCCAGCAGGTGGGCATCCAGGGAGACCCAGTACTTC.

The CDR3 DNA reads as TGTGCCAGCAGTTTATTCGGCGATGGCTACACCTTC. This sequence encodes CASSLFGDGYTF. The chain has TRBV12-3 or TRBV12-4 and TRBJ1-2; D gene uncertain. Trimming took 2 bases from V and 6 from J, leaving 7 bases between them. CDR3 size: 12 residues.